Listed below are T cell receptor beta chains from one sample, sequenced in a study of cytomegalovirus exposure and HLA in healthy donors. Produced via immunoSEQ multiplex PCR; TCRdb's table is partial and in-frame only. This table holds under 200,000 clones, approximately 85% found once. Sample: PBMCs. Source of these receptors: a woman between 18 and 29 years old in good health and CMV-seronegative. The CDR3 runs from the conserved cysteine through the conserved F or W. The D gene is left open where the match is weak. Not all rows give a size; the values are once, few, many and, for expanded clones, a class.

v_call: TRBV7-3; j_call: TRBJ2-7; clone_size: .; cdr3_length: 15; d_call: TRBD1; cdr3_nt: TGTGCCAGCAGCTTAAGGACAGGGAGGTTCGACGAGCAGTACTTC; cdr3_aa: CASSLRTGRFDEQYF
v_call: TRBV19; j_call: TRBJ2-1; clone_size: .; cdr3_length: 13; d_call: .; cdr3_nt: TGTGCCAGTAGTCCCCGGGACTACAATGAGCAGTTCTTC; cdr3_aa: CASSPRDYNEQFF
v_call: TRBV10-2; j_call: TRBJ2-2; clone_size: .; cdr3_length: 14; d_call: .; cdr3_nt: TGCGCCAGCAGAGCCACTTCGAACACCGGGGAGCTGTTTTTT; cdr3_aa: CASRATSNTGELFF
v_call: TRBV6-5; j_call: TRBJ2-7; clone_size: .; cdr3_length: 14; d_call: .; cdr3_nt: TGTGCCAGCAACCGGGGTCCGGGGGACTACGAGCAGTACTTC; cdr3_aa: CASNRGPGDYEQYF
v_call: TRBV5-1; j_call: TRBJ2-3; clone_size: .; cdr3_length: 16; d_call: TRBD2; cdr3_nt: TGCGCCAGCAGCTTGGTAGCGGGGGGCTCCACAGATACGCAGTATTTT; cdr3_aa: CASSLVAGGSTDTQYF
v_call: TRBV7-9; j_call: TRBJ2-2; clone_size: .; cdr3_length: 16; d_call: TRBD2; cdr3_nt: TGTTCCAGCAGCCCATATAGCGGGAAGAACACCGGGGAGCTGTTTTTT; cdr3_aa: CSSSPYSGKNTGELFF
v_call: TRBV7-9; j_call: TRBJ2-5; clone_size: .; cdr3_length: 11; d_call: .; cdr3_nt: TGTGCCAGCAGCTTCCTAGAGACCCAGTACTTC; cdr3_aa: CASSFLETQYF
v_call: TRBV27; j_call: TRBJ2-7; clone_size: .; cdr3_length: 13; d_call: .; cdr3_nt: TGTGCCAGCAGTTCGTACGGTTTCCACGAGCAGTACTTC; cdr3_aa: CASSSYGFHEQYF
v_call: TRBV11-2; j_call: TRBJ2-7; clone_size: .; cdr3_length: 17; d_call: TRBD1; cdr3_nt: TGTGCCAGCAGCCCTAGGGGGCAACAGGGGTTATTCAACGAGCAGTACTTC; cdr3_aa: CASSPRGQQGLFNEQYF
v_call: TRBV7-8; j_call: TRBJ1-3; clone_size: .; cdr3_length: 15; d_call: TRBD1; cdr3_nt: TGTGCCAGCAGCACTGACAGGGGGCCTGGAAACACCATATATTTT; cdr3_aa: CASSTDRGPGNTIYF
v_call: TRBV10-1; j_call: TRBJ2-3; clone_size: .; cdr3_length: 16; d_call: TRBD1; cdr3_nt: TGCGCCAGCAGTCAAGGAGGGACAGGCGAGGCAGATACGCAGTATTTT; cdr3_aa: CASSQGGTGEADTQYF
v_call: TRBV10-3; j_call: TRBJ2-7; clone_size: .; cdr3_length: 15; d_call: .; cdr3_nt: TGTGCCATCAGTATAGGCAGGGGGGCCCAATACGAGCAGTACTTC; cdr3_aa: CAISIGRGAQYEQYF
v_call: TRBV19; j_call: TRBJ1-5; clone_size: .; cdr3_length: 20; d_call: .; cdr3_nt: TGTGCCAGTAGCTCGTACGGGGAAACCCATAGCCATCATAGCAATCAGCCCCAGCATTTT; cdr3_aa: CASSSYGETHSHHSNQPQHF
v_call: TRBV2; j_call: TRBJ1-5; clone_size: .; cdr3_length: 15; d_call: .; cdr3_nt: TGTGTCAGCAGTACGGGACACCTTAGCAATCAGCCCCAGCATTTT; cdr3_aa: CVSSTGHLSNQPQHF
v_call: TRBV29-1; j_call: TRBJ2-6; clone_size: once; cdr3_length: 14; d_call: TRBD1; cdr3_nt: TGCAGCGTTCGAAGGGGGCTTGGGGCCAACGTCCTGACTTTC; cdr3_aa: CSVRRGLGANVLTF
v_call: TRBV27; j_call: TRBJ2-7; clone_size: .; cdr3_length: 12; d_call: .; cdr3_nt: TGTGCCAGCAGTTTACGGGGGAGCGAGCAGTACTTC; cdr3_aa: CASSLRGSEQYF
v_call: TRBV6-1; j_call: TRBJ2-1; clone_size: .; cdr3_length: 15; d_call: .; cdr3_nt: TGTGCCAGCAGTGCCTCTGAGCTCTCGTCCAATGAGCAGTTCTTC; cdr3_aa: CASSASELSSNEQFF
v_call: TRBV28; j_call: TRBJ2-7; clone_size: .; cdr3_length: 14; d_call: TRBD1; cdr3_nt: TGTGCCAGCAGTTTATGGGCAGGGGGCCACGAGCAGTACTTC; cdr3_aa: CASSLWAGGHEQYF
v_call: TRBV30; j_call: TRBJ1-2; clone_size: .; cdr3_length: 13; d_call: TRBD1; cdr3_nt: TGTGCCTGGCCAGGAGCAGGGGGCTATGGCTACACCTTC; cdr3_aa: CAWPGAGGYGYTF
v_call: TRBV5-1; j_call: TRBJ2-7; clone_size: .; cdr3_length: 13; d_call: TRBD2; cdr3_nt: TGCGCCAGCAGCTTAGCGGGGGCCCACGAGCAGTACTTC; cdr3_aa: CASSLAGAHEQYF
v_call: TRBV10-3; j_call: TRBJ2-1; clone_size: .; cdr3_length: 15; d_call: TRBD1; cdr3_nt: TGTGCCATCAGTGTGGGGGACAGGCGCTACAATGAGCAGTTCTTC; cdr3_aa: CAISVGDRRYNEQFF
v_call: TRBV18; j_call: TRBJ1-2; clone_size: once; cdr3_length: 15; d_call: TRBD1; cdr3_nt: TGTGCCAGCACGACGACCGGGACAGGGGGAAATGGCTACACCTTC; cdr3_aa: CASTTTGTGGNGYTF
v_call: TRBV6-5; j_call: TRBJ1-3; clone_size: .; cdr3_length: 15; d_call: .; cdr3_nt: TGTGCCAGCAGTTACGAGGGAGGTCGAGGAAGCACCATATATTTT; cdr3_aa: CASSYEGGRGSTIYF
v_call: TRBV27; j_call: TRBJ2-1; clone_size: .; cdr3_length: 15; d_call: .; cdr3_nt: TGTGCCAGCAGCTTTAGCGGATCCTCCTACAATGAGCAGTTCTTC; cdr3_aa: CASSFSGSSYNEQFF
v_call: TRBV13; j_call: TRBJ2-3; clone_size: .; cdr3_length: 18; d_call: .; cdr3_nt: TGTGCCAGCAGCCCGGCCCGTCCATTGGAGGGAGAAACAGATACGCAGTATTTT; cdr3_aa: CASSPARPLEGETDTQYF
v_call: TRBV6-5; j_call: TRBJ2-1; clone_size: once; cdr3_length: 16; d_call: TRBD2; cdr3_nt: TGTGCCAGCAGTTACTTTGGGACTAGCGGGGATAATGAGCAGTTCTTC; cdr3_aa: CASSYFGTSGDNEQFF
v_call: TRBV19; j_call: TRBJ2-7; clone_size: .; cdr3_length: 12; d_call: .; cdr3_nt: TGTGCCAGTAGTTCACAGACCTACGAGCAGTACTTC; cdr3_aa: CASSSQTYEQYF
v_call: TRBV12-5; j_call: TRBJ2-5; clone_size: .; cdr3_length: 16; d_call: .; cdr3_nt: TGTGCTAGTGGTTTGGCTGACACCCTATTACAAGAGACCCAGTACTTC; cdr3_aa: CASGLADTLLQETQYF
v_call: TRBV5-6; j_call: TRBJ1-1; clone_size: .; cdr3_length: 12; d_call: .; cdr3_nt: TGTGCCAGCAGCCTAGGGGATACTGAAGCTTTCTTT; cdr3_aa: CASSLGDTEAFF
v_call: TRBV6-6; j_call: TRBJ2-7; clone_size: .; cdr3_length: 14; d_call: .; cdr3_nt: TGTGCCAGCAGCCCGGGTCACCTCGCCTACGAGCAGTACTTC; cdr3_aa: CASSPGHLAYEQYF
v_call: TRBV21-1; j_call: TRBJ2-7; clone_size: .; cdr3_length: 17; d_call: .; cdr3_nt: TGTGCCAGCAGCAAATGTCGGAAAATGGGACAGCCCTACGAGCAGTACTTC; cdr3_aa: CASSKCRKMGQPYEQYF
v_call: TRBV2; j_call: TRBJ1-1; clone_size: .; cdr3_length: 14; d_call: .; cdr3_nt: TGTGCCAGCAGTCAACAGGGTGCAGACACTGAAGCTTTCTTT; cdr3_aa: CASSQQGADTEAFF
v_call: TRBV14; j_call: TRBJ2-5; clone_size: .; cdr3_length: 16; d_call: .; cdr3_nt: TGTGCCAGCAGCAGACCTCAGACTGGGTACCAAGAGACCCAGTACTTC; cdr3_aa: CASSRPQTGYQETQYF
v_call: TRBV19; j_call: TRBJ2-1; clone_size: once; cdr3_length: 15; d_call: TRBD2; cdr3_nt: TGTGCCAGTAGTGGCCCGGGACTAGCCGCGACTGAGCAGTTCTTC; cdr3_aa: CASSGPGLAATEQFF
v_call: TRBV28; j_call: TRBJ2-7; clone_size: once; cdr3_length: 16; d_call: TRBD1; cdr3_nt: TGTGCCAGCAGTCCTCCTGGACAGGGGGCATCGTTCGAGCAGTACTTC; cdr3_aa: CASSPPGQGASFEQYF
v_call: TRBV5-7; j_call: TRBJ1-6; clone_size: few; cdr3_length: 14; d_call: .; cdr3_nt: TGTGCCAGCAGCTTGCAACAGTCTAATTCACCCCTCCACTTT; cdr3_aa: CASSLQQSNSPLHF
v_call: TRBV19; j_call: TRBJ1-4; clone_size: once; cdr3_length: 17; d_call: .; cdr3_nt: TGTGCCAGTAGTTTACAGGCGCCCGGTGCAACTAATGAAAAACTGTTTTTT; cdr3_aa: CASSLQAPGATNEKLFF
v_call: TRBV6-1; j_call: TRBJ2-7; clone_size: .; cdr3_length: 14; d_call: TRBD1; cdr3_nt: TGTGCCAGCAGTGATGACAGGGCAGCCTACGAGCAGTACTTC; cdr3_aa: CASSDDRAAYEQYF
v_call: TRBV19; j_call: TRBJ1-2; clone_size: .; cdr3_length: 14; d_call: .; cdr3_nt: TGTGCCAGTAGGGCCCAGGGTGCCCTTTATGGCTACACCTTC; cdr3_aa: CASRAQGALYGYTF
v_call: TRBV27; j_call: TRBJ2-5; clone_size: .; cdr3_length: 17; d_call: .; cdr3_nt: TGTGCCAGCAGTTTATTTAAAGGAGGAGGGCTAGGAGAGACCCAGTACTTC; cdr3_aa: CASSLFKGGGLGETQYF
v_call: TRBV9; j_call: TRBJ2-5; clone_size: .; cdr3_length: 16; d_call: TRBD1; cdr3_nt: TGTGCCAGCGCAGTCCTAGGGACAGGGGTAGGAGAGACCCAGTACTTC; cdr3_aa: CASAVLGTGVGETQYF
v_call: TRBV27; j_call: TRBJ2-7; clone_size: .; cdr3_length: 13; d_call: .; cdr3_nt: TGTGCCAGCAGTTTTGTCGGGGCCTACGAGCAGTACTTC; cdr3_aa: CASSFVGAYEQYF
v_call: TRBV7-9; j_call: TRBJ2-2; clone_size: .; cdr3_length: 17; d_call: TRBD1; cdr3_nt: TGTGCCAGCACCCTAGAGCGGGGACAGGGCTTTCCCGGGGAGCTGTTTTTT; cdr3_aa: CASTLERGQGFPGELFF
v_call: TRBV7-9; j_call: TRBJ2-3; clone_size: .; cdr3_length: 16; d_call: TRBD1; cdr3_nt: TGTGCCAGCAGCTCAACCCGGGACAGGGAGTGGGATACGCAGTATTTT; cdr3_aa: CASSSTRDREWDTQYF
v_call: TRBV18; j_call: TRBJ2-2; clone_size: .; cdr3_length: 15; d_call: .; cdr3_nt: TGTGCCAGCAATCGGGGTGAGGGATCCACCGGGGAGCTGTTTTTT; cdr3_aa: CASNRGEGSTGELFF
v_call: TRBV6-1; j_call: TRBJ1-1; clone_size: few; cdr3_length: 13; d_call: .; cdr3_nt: TGTGCCAGCAAAGAGGGGGTGGGCACTGAAGCTTTCTTT; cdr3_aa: CASKEGVGTEAFF
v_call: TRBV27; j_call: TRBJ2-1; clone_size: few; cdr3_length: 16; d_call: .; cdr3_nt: TGTGCCAGCAGTTCCCTTCCGGGAGTCTCCTACAATGAGCAGTTCTTC; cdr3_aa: CASSSLPGVSYNEQFF
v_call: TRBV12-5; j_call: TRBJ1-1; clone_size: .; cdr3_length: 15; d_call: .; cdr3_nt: TGTGCTAGTGGTTTGGTACTCCCAGGGGCCACTGAAGCTTTCTTT; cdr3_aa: CASGLVLPGATEAFF
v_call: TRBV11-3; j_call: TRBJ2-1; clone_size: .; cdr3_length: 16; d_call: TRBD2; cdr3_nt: TGTGCCAGCAGCCAATTGACTAGCGGTACCTACAATGAGCAGTTCTTC; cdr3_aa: CASSQLTSGTYNEQFF
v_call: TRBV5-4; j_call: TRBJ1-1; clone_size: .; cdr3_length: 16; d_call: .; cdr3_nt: TGTGCCAGCAGCTTAGGGGATAGCGGTATGAACACTGAAGCTTTCTTT; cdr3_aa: CASSLGDSGMNTEAFF
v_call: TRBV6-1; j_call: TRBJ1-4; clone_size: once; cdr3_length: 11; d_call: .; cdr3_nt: TGTGCCAGCAGTGCACCAGTCAAACTGTTTTTT; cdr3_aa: CASSAPVKLFF